The 27 T cell receptor beta chains reported below all come from one sample, sequenced in a study of identical twins. TCRdb recomputed calls from the 5' RACE reads with MiXCR, one row per CDR3 protein. The sample records hundreds of thousands of distinct CDR3 sequences, over 9% being singletons. The same sample was also used in a study of yellow fever vaccine responses in identical twins.

Sequencing was performed on PBMCs. These receptors all stem from a woman aged 18-29 years in good health.

In its sample, this clonotype was seen a few times. The chain couples TRBV6-4 to TRBJ2-1, with D possibly TRBD2 on 6 matching bases. This CDR3 spans 15 amino acids. CDR1 and CDR2 from the germline V gene are MRHNA and SNTAGT. The V end lost 0 bases, the J end lost 6 bases, and 12 bases lay between the germline ends. DNA of the CDR3: TGTGCCAGCAGTGACTCACCTAGCGCAATCAATGAGCAGTTCTTC. Its protein is CASSDSPSAINEQFF.

The chain combines TRBV12-3 or TRBV12-4 with TRBJ2-1, with D hard to call. The germline V and J ends were trimmed by 2 bases and 0 bases, with 8 bases remaining between them. The length of the CDR3 is 15 residues. CDR3 nucleotides: TGTGCCAGCAGTTTATCTGTTCCCTCCTACAATGAGCAGTTCTTC. This gives the protein CASSLSVPSYNEQFF.

This clonotype was seen only a few times. The chain couples TRBV11-1 to TRBJ2-5; 14 bases agree with TRBD2. CDR3 length: 19 residues. From germline, CDR1 is SGHAT and CDR2 FQDESV (reference sequence). With 5 bases clipped from V and 0 bases from J, the junction kept 11 bases outside the gene matches. CDR3 nucleotide sequence: TGTGCCAGCAGCCTTTCGCCGGGACTAGCGGGAGTTCACCAAGAGACCCAGTACTTC. Its protein is CASSLSPGLAGVHQETQYF.

The genes are TRBV20-1 and TRBJ2-1, with D tentatively TRBD1 or TRBD2 (5 bases each). Trimming took 5 bases from V and 2 from J, leaving 16 bases between them. Germline lookup yields CDR1 DFQATT and CDR2 SNEGSKA (reference sequence). The CDR3 consists of 15 residues. CDR3 region: CSAPRLGDTYNEQFF. DNA for the CDR3: TGCAGTGCTCCCCGCCTGGGGGATACCTACAATGAGCAGTTCTTC.

With respect to this clonotype: A read error may produce the germline difference seen at one junction end. The chain links TRBV5-5 to TRBJ2-2; perhaps TRBD2 as D (5 bases). Germline V gives CDR1 SGHKS, CDR2 YYEKEE (reference sequence). The length of the CDR3 is 15 residues. The CDR3 DNA reads as TGTGCCAGCAGCTTGGTTGTCAGTGGCTCCGGGGAGCTGTGTTTT. The encoded protein is CASSLVVSGSGELCF.

This chain connects TRBV12-3 or TRBV12-4 to TRBJ2-3, with 9 bases aligning to TRBD2. The junction had 6 bases not matched to a gene; V was cut back by 6 bases and J by 5 bases. There are 14 residues in the CDR3. CDR3: CASRPGLALDTQYF. The CDR3 DNA follows: TGTGCCAGCAGGCCGGGACTAGCATTAGATACGCAGTATTTT.

This clonotype has a handful of counts. The chain recombines TRBV15 with TRBJ1-4; tentative D call: TRBD1 (5 bases). Trimming took 5 bases from V and 8 from J, leaving 15 bases between them. The CDR3 consists of 14 residues. The germline CDR1 and CDR2 sequences are LNHNV and YYDKDF (reference sequence). The CDR3 DNA follows: TGTGCCACCAGCGGGGGGGGTCCCGGGGAAAAACTGTTTTTT. Amino acid sequence: CATSGGGPGEKLFF.

The chain links TRBV29-1 to TRBJ2-3, with D perhaps matching TRBD1 or TRBD2 (6 bases each). CDR1 is SQVTM, CDR2 ANQGSEA, per germline. V was trimmed by 4 bases and J by 0 bases, leaving 23 bases between them. CDR3 length: 18 amino acids. The CDR3 coding sequence is TGCAGCGTTGGGGGAGGACAGATACTTAATCTTAGCACAGATACGCAGTATTTT. It codes for CSVGGGQILNLSTDTQYF.

To note about this clonotype: Relative to the germline gene, one junction end is altered; a read error may explain this. The V gene is TRBV7-6, the J gene TRBJ2-2, with D perhaps TRBD2 (6 bases). Germline lookup yields CDR1 SGHVS and CDR2 FNYEAQ. This CDR3 has 14 residues. The CDR3 nucleotides read TGTGCCAGCAGCTTAGGACTAGAGGGCGGGGAGCTGGTTTTT. This gives the protein CASSLGLEGGELVF.

In its sample, this clonotype was seen a few times. The genes are TRBV2 and TRBJ2-7; 7 bases align to TRBD2. Trimming took 0 bases from V and 4 from J; bases not matched to a gene: 3. The CDR3 is 14 residues long. Germline lookup yields CDR1 SNHLY and CDR2 FYNNEI. CDR3 sequence reads: CASSEAPSGYEQYF. The DNA of the CDR3 is TGTGCCAGCAGTGAAGCTCCTAGCGGTTACGAGCAGTACTTC.

The J gene is TRBJ2-7, the V gene TRBV20-1; D might be TRBD1 (5 bases). The CDR3 has 13 residues. The germline V and J ends were trimmed by 4 bases and 1 base, with 11 bases remaining between them. Germline CDR1 DFQATT, CDR2 SNEGSKA (reference sequence). The CDR3 reads CSAKTGDSYEQYV. The CDR3 DNA is TGCAGTGCTAAAACAGGAGATTCCTACGAGCAGTACGTC.

This clonotype has just a few counts. The chain is built from TRBV5-5 and TRBJ2-1, with TRBD2 identical over 7 bases. The CDR3 runs to 16 residues. Trimming cost V 4 bases and J 1 base; bases outside gene matches: 8. Per germline, CDR1 SGHKS and CDR2 YYEKEE (reference sequence). The CDR3 DNA is TGTGCCAGCAGCCCTCTAGCGGTTTATTCCTACAATGAGCAGTTCTTC. Residues: CASSPLAVYSYNEQFF.

The V call is TRBV12-3 or TRBV12-4, the J call TRBJ2-1, with 9 bases matching TRBD2. The V segment lost 5 bases and the J segment 8 bases; nucleotides outside the gene matches: 13. The CDR3 has 16 residues. The CDR3 spells CASSLALSGRSDEQFF. DNA for the CDR3: TGTGCCAGCAGTCTCGCCCTGAGCGGGAGGAGTGATGAGCAGTTCTTC.

This clonotype turned up a few times. The V call is TRBV5-6, the J call TRBJ2-3, with 10 bases fitting TRBD2. The germline V gene has CDR1 SGHDT and CDR2 YYEEEE. The CDR3 sequence is 16 residues long. Losses at the gene ends were 4 bases for V and 1 base for J; bases not matched to a gene: 6. This CDR3 reads CASSGASGRGTDTQYF. DNA for the CDR3: TGTGCCAGCAGCGGTGCGAGCGGGAGGGGCACAGATACGCAGTATTTT.

J is TRBJ2-5 and V is TRBV9; D call uncertain. The CDR3 runs 16 residues. Per the germline V gene, CDR1 is SGDLS and CDR2 is YYNGEE. Trimming took off 3 bases at V and 2 bases at J, with 17 bases between the two ends. Here the CDR3 reads CASSGSGRNAQETQYF. CDR3 DNA: TGTGCCAGCAGCGGCTCCGGGCGCAACGCACAAGAGACCCAGTACTTC.

The chain couples TRBV19 to TRBJ2-7; D remains ambiguous. V shed 7 bases and J shed 6 bases, with 19 bases lying between them. The CDR3 consists of 14 residues. CDR1 and CDR2 (germline): LNHDA, SQIVND (reference sequence). The CDR3 sequence: CASTPGPEVVEQYF. The CDR3, as DNA: TGTGCCAGTACGCCGGGCCCAGAGGTAGTCGAGCAGTACTTC.

In its sample, this clonotype was seen a few times. This rearrangement joins TRBV25-1 to TRBJ1-2; D is unresolved. Trimming pared 3 bases from V and 2 bases from J, leaving 7 bases between. Germline assignment: CDR1 MGHDK and CDR2 SYGVNS. This CDR3 is built from 13 residues. CDR3 sequence (DNA): TGTGCCAGCAGTGACCCGTCAAACTATGGCTACACCTTC. Translating it yields CASSDPSNYGYTF.

This clonotype has a handful of counts. The rearrangement links TRBV6-5 to TRBJ1-2, with D tentatively TRBD1 (5 bases). This CDR3 comprises 12 residues. The ends were cut back, 2 bases at V and 7 bases at J, with 8 bases in the middle. Germline values: CDR1 MNHEY, CDR2 SVGAGI. CDR3: CASSYQGFGYTF. The CDR3 region has the DNA TGTGCCAGCAGTTACCAGGGTTTTGGCTACACCTTC.

This clonotype was seen only a few times. The V gene is TRBV20-1, the J gene TRBJ2-1; 10 bases map to TRBD2. The J segment lost 4 bases and the V segment lost 3 bases, leaving 3 bases of the junction unmatched. Germline-derived CDR1 and CDR2 are DFQATT and SNEGSKA (reference sequence). The CDR3 spans 14 residues. CDR3: CSARGLAWYNEQFF. CDR3 nucleotides: TGCAGTGCTAGGGGACTAGCGTGGTACAATGAGCAGTTCTTC.

This clonotype was counted many times. Written as DNA, the CDR3 is TGTGCCAGCAGTTTAACCTCCTTAGCGACCCGCACAGATACGCAGTATTTT. Its protein product is CASSLTSLATRTDTQYF. The rearrangement uses TRBV28 and TRBJ2-3, with D perhaps matching TRBD2 (5 bases). V lost 2 bases to trimming and J lost 1 base, with 16 bases between them. This CDR3 has 17 amino acids. Per the germline V gene, CDR1 is MDHEN and CDR2 is SYDVKM.

This clonotype came up a few times. V is TRBV7-2 and J is TRBJ1-5; no reliable D call. The V end was cut by 1 base, the J end by 3 bases, with 10 bases between. The CDR3 length is 15 residues. Germline V lookup: CDR1 SGHTA, CDR2 FQGNSA. CDR3 residues: CASSLVHSANQPQHF. The CDR3 DNA reads TGTGCCAGCAGCTTAGTTCACAGCGCCAATCAGCCCCAGCATTTT.

J is TRBJ1-1 and V is TRBV5-5; 11 bases agree with TRBD1. Per the germline V gene, CDR1 is SGHKS and CDR2 is YYEKEE (reference sequence). The CDR3 consists of 16 residues. Germline trimming cut 4 bases from V and 1 base from J; bases unmatched to any gene: 6. This CDR3 reads CASSRDRGLSNTEAFF. The CDR3 DNA sequence: TGTGCCAGCAGCCGGGACAGGGGGTTATCGAACACTGAAGCTTTCTTT.

This clonotype was found a few times. The chain is built from TRBV27 and TRBJ1-2; D call uncertain. CDR1 and CDR2 (germline): MNHEY, SMNVEV (reference sequence). The V and J ends lost 5 bases and 1 base respectively, with 11 bases between them. This CDR3 comprises 14 residues. The CDR3 nucleotides read TGTGCCAGCAGTCAAAGATTAAGTAACTATGGCTACACCTTC. It translates to CASSQRLSNYGYTF.

This clonotype was seen a handful of times. The rearrangement uses TRBV4-1 and TRBJ2-1; 7 nucleotides agree with TRBD2. Germline CDR1 reads MGHRA; CDR2 reads YSYEKL. The CDR3 covers 15 residues. V gave up 4 bases and J gave up 9 bases; unmatched junction bases: 12. The CDR3 here is CASSLPGLQVVEQFF. CDR3 sequence (DNA): TGCGCCAGCAGCCTTCCGGGACTACAGGTGGTTGAGCAGTTCTTC.

The rearrangement joins TRBV6-6 to TRBJ1-4; a weak D match, TRBD1 (5 bases). CDR3 size: 13 residues. The germline CDR1 and CDR2 sequences are MNHNY and SVGAGI (reference sequence). V gave up 8 bases and J gave up 8 bases, with 15 bases separating them. CDR3 coding DNA: TGTGCCAGCCGACAGTCTTTATGGGAAAAACTGTTTTTT. Its protein product is CASRQSLWEKLFF.

A few counts support this clonotype. The rearrangement joins TRBV7-9 to TRBJ2-1; the match to TRBD2 covers 7 bases. The CDR3 loop spans 14 amino acids. Losses at the gene ends were 11 bases for V and 1 base for J; bases not matched to a gene: 8. Per the germline V gene, CDR1 is SEHNR and CDR2 is FQNEAQ (reference sequence). The CDR3 bases are TGTGCCGAGACCGGGAGGAAGTCCTACAATGAGCAGTTCTTC. This sequence encodes CAETGRKSYNEQFF.

This clonotype was detected only a few times. V usage is TRBV12-3 or TRBV12-4 and J usage is TRBJ1-1; 7 nucleotides align to TRBD1. CDR3 length: 15 amino acids. V lost 10 bases, J lost 0 bases, and 11 bases stayed unmatched. In DNA, the CDR3 is TGTGCCAACACCAGGAGGGACAGCGTGAACACTGAAGCTTTCTTT. Its translation is CANTRRDSVNTEAFF.